The 27 T cell receptor beta chains given below trace back to one sample, sequenced in a study of human T cells and chemical hapten exposure. Documented time point: patch test 3, about 24 weeks after DPC sensitization. Regarding treatment: therapeutic diphenylcyclopropenone sensitization with weekly scalp DPC. TCRdb redid the calling of the RACE reads with MiXCR, one entry per CDR3 protein. The repertoire holds about 58,000 distinct CDR3 sequences, with around an eighth as singletons. The sequencing used whole blood, collected in connection with sensitization to the hapten diphenylcyclopropenone (DPC). Receptor source: a man aged 30 to 39 with alopecia areata. Some clones in this sample may be carry-over from other donors' samples.

This clonotype turned up a few times. V gene TRBV4-1 combines with J gene TRBJ2-1; TRBD1 aligns across 10 bases. J lost 6 bases, V lost 4 bases, and 3 bases had no gene match. This CDR3 is 14 amino acids long. Germline loops: CDR1 MGHRA, CDR2 YSYEKL. This chain's CDR3 is CASSLRDRGNEQFF. The CDR3 bases are TGCGCCAGCAGCCTCCGGGACAGGGGCAATGAGCAGTTCTTC.

This clonotype was counted many times. The V gene is TRBV7-6, the J gene TRBJ2-7; 12 bases fit TRBD2. CDR3 length: 16 amino acids. Germline assignment: CDR1 SGHVS and CDR2 FNYEAQ. V was pared by 5 bases and J by 5 bases, with 10 bases of the junction left unmatched. The CDR3 coding sequence is TGTGCCAGCAGCAATGGACTAGCGGGGAGGAGCCACGAGCAGTACTTC. Protein product: CASSNGLAGRSHEQYF.

V is TRBV18 and J is TRBJ2-7; maybe TRBD1 (6 bases). The V gene's germline CDR1 is KGHSH and CDR2 LQKENI. The CDR3 totals 15 residues. The germline V and J ends were trimmed by 0 bases and 4 bases, with 13 bases remaining between them. CDR3 in DNA: TGTGCCAGCTCACCACCGAGTCGGGACAAGTACGAGCAGTACTTC. Its protein product is CASSPPSRDKYEQYF.

Turning to this clonotype: This may stem from a read error, because a much larger clone lies one nucleotide away. V is TRBV3-1 and J is TRBJ1-3; D unresolved. Per the germline V gene, CDR1 is LGHDT and CDR2 is YNNKEL (reference sequence). The CDR3 length is 14 residues. CDR3 amino acids: CACSHSASGNTIYF. The CDR3 nucleotides are TGTGCCTGCAGCCACAGCGCTTCTGGAAACACCATATATTTT.

The chain uses TRBV6-2 or TRBV6-3 and TRBJ2-1; 10 bases line up with TRBD1. V lost 6 bases and J lost 10; bases outside the gene matches: 6. The CDR3 spans 13 residues. Germline lookup yields CDR1 MNHEY and CDR2 SVGEGT. CDR3 region: CASRQTGGWEQFF. The CDR3, as DNA: TGTGCCAGCAGGCAGACAGGGGGCTGGGAGCAGTTCTTC.

This clonotype showed up many times. This chain uses TRBV6-5 with TRBJ1-1; the D gene is possibly TRBD1 (6 bases). CDR3 size: 17 residues. CDR1 MNHEY and CDR2 SVGAGI come from the germline V gene. Trimming shortened V by 0 bases and J by 1 base, and 15 bases separated the two germline ends. The CDR3 spells CASSYSIGRTENTEAFF. CDR3 coding DNA: TGTGCCAGCAGTTACTCGATAGGCCGGACAGAGAACACTGAAGCTTTCTTT.

This clonotype appeared a few times. The chain couples TRBV20-1 to TRBJ2-7; 9 bases align to TRBD2. The CDR3 consists of 13 residues. Germline values: CDR1 DFQATT, CDR2 SNEGSKA (reference sequence). After removal of 6 bases from V and 4 bases from J, the junction contained 7 bases not matched to a gene. CDR3 bases: TGCAGTGCGAGGCGAGCGGGGGGTTACGAGCAGTACTTC. Amino acid sequence: CSARRAGGYEQYF.

The chain joins TRBV18 to TRBJ1-2; 7 bases agree with TRBD1. V lost 2 bases to trimming and J lost 6 bases; unmatched junction nucleotides: 15. The germline V gene has CDR1 KGHSH and CDR2 LQKENI. The CDR3 length is 17 residues. Here the CDR3 DNA reads TGTGCCAGCTCACCAGAGAAGTTTGCAGGGGGAATCGATGGCTACACCTTC. Amino acids: CASSPEKFAGGIDGYTF.

This clonotype showed up just a few times. The rearrangement links TRBV27 to TRBJ2-7; D gene unclear. Trimming pared 2 bases from V and 2 bases from J, leaving 13 bases between. This CDR3 spans 15 amino acids. In germline, CDR1 is MNHEY, CDR2 SMNVEV (reference sequence). The CDR3 here is CASSLKVAETYEQYF. The CDR3 DNA reads as TGTGCCAGCAGTTTAAAAGTGGCTGAGACCTACGAGCAGTACTTC.

At least ten counts were recorded for this clonotype. V usage is TRBV6-4 and J usage is TRBJ1-5; 12 bases are shared with TRBD1. The CDR3 is made up of 17 amino acids. V gave up 2 bases and J gave up 6 bases; unmatched junction bases: 8. The germline CDR1 and CDR2 sequences are MRHNA and SNTAGT. The CDR3: CASSDKPGTGGGQPQHF. CDR3 DNA sequence: TGTGCCAGCAGTGACAAACCCGGGACAGGGGGCGGTCAGCCCCAGCATTTT.

This clonotype was observed a single time. The V and J genes are TRBV12-3 or TRBV12-4 and TRBJ1-4, with TRBD1 matching over 9 bases. The ends lost 3 bases at V and 4 bases at J; junction bases unmatched: 6. The CDR3 length is 16 residues. The CDR3 nucleotides are TGTGCCAGCAGTTTGGGACAGGGATGGCGTAATGAAAAACTGTTTTTT. It translates to CASSLGQGWRNEKLFF.

This clonotype was seen repeatedly, ten times or more. This chain connects TRBV5-1 to TRBJ1-4; 7 positions match TRBD1. The CDR3 length is 15 residues. Per germline, CDR1 SGHRS and CDR2 YFSETQ. Unmatched junction bases numbered 9, after V lost 4 bases and J lost 6 bases. CDR3 protein: CASSLLDRDDEKLFF. DNA for the CDR3: TGCGCCAGCAGCCTACTCGACAGGGACGATGAAAAACTGTTTTTT.

This clonotype was recorded at least ten times. The chain links TRBV20-1 to TRBJ2-3; no clear D gene. V was trimmed by 0 bases and J by 2 bases, leaving 12 bases between them. The V gene's germline CDR1 is DFQATT and CDR2 SNEGSKA (reference sequence). This CDR3 has 15 residues. DNA of the CDR3: TGCAGTGCTAGAGATACCAGACAAAACACAGATACGCAGTATTTT. Translating it yields CSARDTRQNTDTQYF.

This clonotype was picked up many times. This chain links TRBV13 with TRBJ2-5, with D unclear. Germline V gives CDR1 PRHDT, CDR2 FYEKMQ (reference sequence). The CDR3 is made up of 11 amino acids. The germline V and J ends were trimmed by 5 bases and 2 bases, with 3 bases remaining between them. As DNA, the CDR3 is TGTGCCAGCAGCAAGCAAGAGACCCAGTACTTC. Translation: CASSKQETQYF.

The sample holds a few counts of this clonotype. This chain links TRBV2 with TRBJ2-3, with 8 positions matching TRBD1. Germline loops: CDR1 SNHLY, CDR2 FYNNEI. Trimming removed 5 bases from V and 6 bases from J; junction bases left unmatched: 7. The CDR3 runs 14 residues. The CDR3 DNA is TGTGCCAGCAGTCTTGACAGGGGAGGCGATACGCAGTATTTT. Its protein product is CASSLDRGGDTQYF.

There are a few counts of this clonotype. J is TRBJ2-5 and V is TRBV29-1; 9 nucleotides match TRBD1. V gave up 5 bases and J gave up 4 bases; unmatched junction bases: 8. Germline CDR1 SQVTM, CDR2 ANQGSEA. The CDR3 consists of 14 residues. DNA of the CDR3: TGCAGCGTTAAAAAGGACAGGGGTACAGAGACCCAGTACTTC. This gives the protein CSVKKDRGTETQYF.

The V and J genes are TRBV20-1 and TRBJ2-7; D ambiguous. Germline values: CDR1 DFQATT, CDR2 SNEGSKA (reference sequence). V lost 3 bases and J lost 6, with 9 bases in between. The CDR3 contains 11 residues. CDR3 DNA sequence: TGCAGTGCTAGCCGGCCACCCGAGCAGTACTTC. This encodes CSASRPPEQYF.

This clonotype was seen many times. V gene TRBV6-2 or TRBV6-3 combines with J gene TRBJ1-3; D gene unclear. Germline-derived CDR1 and CDR2 are MNHEY and SVGEGT. V was cut by 2 bases and J by 3 bases, with 2 bases left in between. The length of the CDR3 is 12 residues. The CDR3: CASSYVGNTIYF. The CDR3 DNA is TGTGCCAGCAGTTACGTTGGAAACACCATATATTTT.

The chain has TRBV7-6 and TRBJ2-7, with 7 bases that match TRBD2. The CDR3 has 15 amino acids. V gave up 1 base and J gave up 4 bases; unmatched junction bases: 7. Germline V CDR1 and CDR2: SGHVS, FNYEAQ. DNA of the CDR3: TGTGCCAGCAGCTTAGTAGGGGACGGGGGGTACGAGCAGTACTTC. Its protein is CASSLVGDGGYEQYF. The full variable domain, rest sourced from reference TRBV7-6 and TRBJ2-7, is GAGVSQSPRYKVTKRGQDVALRCDPISGHVSLYWYRQALGQGPEFLTYFNYEAQQDKSGLPNDRFSAERPEGSISTLTIQRTEQRDSAMYRCASSLVGDGGYEQYFGPGTRLTVT.

Concerning this clonotype: A read error is possible here, since a much larger clone lies one base away. The chain joins TRBV6-2 or TRBV6-3 to TRBJ1-1; no clear D. V lost 2 bases to trimming and J lost 1 base, with 5 bases between them. CDR1 and CDR2 (germline): MNHEY, SVGEGT. This CDR3 region has 13 residues. In DNA form, the CDR3 reads TGTGCCAGCAGTTACCGCAGGAACACTGAAGCTTTCTTT. It specifies CASSYRRNTEAFF.

The chain uses TRBV10-3 and TRBJ2-6; TRBD1 agrees at 11 bases. This CDR3 spans 19 amino acids. With V trimmed by 6 bases and J by 0 bases, 10 bases remained unmatched. Germline CDR1 ENHRY, CDR2 SYGVKD. CDR3 sequence reads: CAIRLGPGQGVSGANVLTF. The CDR3 DNA follows: TGTGCCATCAGACTCGGGCCGGGACAGGGGGTCTCTGGGGCCAACGTCCTGACTTTC.

V gene TRBV4-3 combines with J gene TRBJ2-1; 10 bases are a match to TRBD2. In germline, CDR1 is LGHNA, CDR2 YSLEER. CDR3 size: 17 residues. V gave up 2 bases and J gave up 10 bases; unmatched junction bases: 14. DNA of the CDR3: TGCGCCAGCAGCCAAAACCTAGCGGGGGCCACTACCTACGAGCAGTTCTTC. Protein product: CASSQNLAGATTYEQFF.

This clonotype has only a few counts. The chain combines TRBV29-1 with TRBJ2-1, with D tentatively TRBD2 (6 bases). CDR1 and CDR2 (germline): SQVTM, ANQGSEA. V shed 7 bases and J shed 8 bases, with 18 bases lying between them. CDR3 size: 13 residues. The DNA of the CDR3 is TGCAGCGCCCTGGGACTTCAGAGGGATGAGCAGTTCTTC. Its translation is CSALGLQRDEQFF.

The rearrangement links TRBV11-1 to TRBJ1-1; maybe TRBD1 (6 bases). V dropped 6 bases and J dropped 7 bases, with 12 bases sitting between them. CDR1 is SGHAT and CDR2 is FQDESV in the germline V gene (reference sequence). CDR3 length: 12 residues. For the CDR3, the DNA is TGTGCCAGCAGTCTCCAGGGGATTGAAGCTTTCTTT. Encoded protein: CASSLQGIEAFF.

This clonotype was counted many times. V usage is TRBV29-1 and J usage is TRBJ1-5, with no clear D. The length of the CDR3 is 13 residues. The germline V gene has CDR1 SQVTM and CDR2 ANQGSEA. V lost 5 bases and J 0 bases, leaving 8 bases between the germline ends. CDR3 residues: CSVQENSNQPQHF. As DNA, the CDR3 is TGCAGCGTTCAGGAAAATAGCAATCAGCCCCAGCATTTT.

The sample holds many counts of this clonotype. The chain uses TRBV7-6 and TRBJ2-3, with D perhaps TRBD1 or TRBD2 (5 bases each). The CDR3 sequence is 16 residues long. V lost 5 bases to trimming and J lost 2 bases, with 17 bases between them. The germline CDR1 and CDR2 sequences are SGHVS and FNYEAQ. DNA of the CDR3: TGTGCCAGCAGCCCTCGGGGTGGGGACCTCACAGATACGCAGTATTTT. Translating gives CASSPRGGDLTDTQYF.

This clonotype was seen a few times. V gene TRBV7-6 combines with J gene TRBJ2-4, with 8 bases identical to TRBD2. After removal of 4 bases from V and 0 bases from J, the junction contained 11 bases not matched to a gene. CDR1 and CDR2 (germline): SGHVS, FNYEAQ. The CDR3 sequence is 18 residues long. The CDR3 sequence: CASSSWPGGPGAKNIQYF. DNA of the CDR3: TGTGCCAGCAGCTCCTGGCCGGGGGGGCCCGGAGCCAAAAACATTCAGTACTTC. Together with reference TRBV7-6 and TRBJ2-4, the CDR3 gives the full variable domain: GAGVSQSPRYKVTKRGQDVALRCDPISGHVSLYWYRQALGQGPEFLTYFNYEAQQDKSGLPNDRFSAERPEGSISTLTIQRTEQRDSAMYRCASSSWPGGPGAKNIQYFGAGTRLSVL.